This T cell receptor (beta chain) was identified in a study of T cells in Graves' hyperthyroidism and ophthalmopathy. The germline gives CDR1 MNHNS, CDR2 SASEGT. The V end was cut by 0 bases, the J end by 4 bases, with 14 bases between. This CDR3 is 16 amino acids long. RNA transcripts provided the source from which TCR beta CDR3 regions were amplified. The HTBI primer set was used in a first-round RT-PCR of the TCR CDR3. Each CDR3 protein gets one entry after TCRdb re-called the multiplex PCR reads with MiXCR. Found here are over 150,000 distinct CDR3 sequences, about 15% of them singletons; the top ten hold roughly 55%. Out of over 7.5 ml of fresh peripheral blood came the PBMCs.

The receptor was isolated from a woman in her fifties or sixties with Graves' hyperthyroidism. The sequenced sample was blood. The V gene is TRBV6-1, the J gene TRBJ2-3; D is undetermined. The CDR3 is CASSEALLGESDTQYF. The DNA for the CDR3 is TGTGCCAGCAGTGAAGCGCTTTTAGGAGAATCAGATACGCAGTATTTT.